A selection of T cell receptor beta chains follows, all from one sample in a study of cytomegalovirus exposure and HLA in healthy donors. The protocol was immunoSEQ multiplex PCR, while the TCRdb copy is restricted to in-frame clones and leaves out a portion. The sample lists fewer than 30,000 clones, 60% to 80% seen once, with approximately 42% in the top ten. Sequences were obtained from PBMCs. The receptor source for this set is a male donor in good health and CMV-seropositive. CDR3s include the opening cysteine and the closing phenylalanine or tryptophan. The D gene is left open where the match is weak. Rows give clone size only sometimes, using once, few, many, or a class for an expanded clone.

clone size	V gene	D gene	J gene	CDR3 protein	CDR3 DNA
few	TRBV2	.	TRBJ2-3	CASGSSLEDTQYF	TGTGCCAGCGGGAGTAGCTTGGAGGATACGCAGTATTTT
.	TRBV10-3	.	TRBJ1-4	CAISYRDNEKLFF	TGTGCCATCAGTTACCGGGATAATGAAAAACTGTTTTTT
once	TRBV30	.	TRBJ2-7	CAWSVGVRSSYEQYF	TGTGCCTGGAGTGTAGGAGTTAGGAGCTCCTACGAGCAGTACTTC
.	TRBV5-1	.	TRBJ1-2	CASAEGFPPYGYTF	TGCGCCAGCGCGGAGGGTTTCCCACCCTATGGCTACACCTTC
.	TRBV2	.	TRBJ2-2	CASSDGVNTGELFF	TGTGCCAGCAGTGACGGGGTGAACACCGGGGAGCTGTTTTTT
few	TRBV19	.	TRBJ1-1	CASSMPGSVRNTEAFF	TGTGCCAGTAGTATGCCTGGAAGCGTCAGGAACACTGAAGCTTTCTTT
.	TRBV19	.	TRBJ1-1	CASSIRENTEAFF	TGTGCCAGTAGTATCAGGGAGAACACTGAAGCTTTCTTT
.	TRBV7-9	.	TRBJ1-2	CASSLYTNYGYTF	TGTGCCAGCAGCTTATACACCAACTATGGCTACACCTTC
.	TRBV5-6	TRBD2	TRBJ2-3	CASSFTGSGRVTDTQYF	TGTGCCAGCAGCTTCACGGGTAGCGGGAGGGTAACAGATACGCAGTATTTT
.	TRBV7-2	TRBD2	TRBJ2-5	CASSSASGGAAETQYF	TGTGCCAGCAGCTCTGCTAGCGGGGGGGCGGCAGAGACCCAGTACTTC
.	TRBV28	.	TRBJ2-3	CASSNPSAHTDTQYF	TGTGCCAGCAGTAACCCTAGCGCCCACACAGATACGCAGTATTTT
.	TRBV14	.	TRBJ1-4	CASSQEEWGEKLFF	TGTGCCAGCAGCCAAGAGGAGTGGGGCGAAAAACTGTTTTTT
.	TRBV23-1	TRBD1	TRBJ1-2	CASSQSGQRGYTF	TGCGCCAGCAGTCAATCGGGACAGCGGGGCTACACCTTC
.	TRBV11-3	TRBD1	TRBJ2-5	CASRLGQGAQETQYF	TGTGCCAGCAGACTGGGACAGGGGGCCCAAGAGACCCAGTACTTC
.	TRBV5-6	TRBD2	TRBJ2-2	CASSPLSGGDWTGELFF	TGTGCCAGCAGCCCTCTTAGCGGGGGGGACTGGACCGGGGAGCTGTTTTTT
.	TRBV25-1	.	TRBJ2-7	CASSEPGAQGYEQYF	TGTGCCAGCAGTGAACCAGGGGCGCAGGGGTACGAGCAGTACTTC
.	TRBV2	.	TRBJ2-5	CASSWGEQGTETQYF	TGTGCCAGCAGTTGGGGAGAGCAGGGGACAGAGACCCAGTACTTC
.	TRBV10-1	.	TRBJ1-2	CASSRTGNYGYTF	TGCGCCAGCAGTCGAACAGGGAACTATGGCTACACCTTC
few	TRBV5-1	.	TRBJ1-3	CASRAGSSSGNTIYF	TGCGCCAGCAGAGCGGGATCTAGCTCTGGAAACACCATATATTTT
.	TRBV5-4	TRBD1	TRBJ2-1	CASSGDRGTYNEQFF	TGTGCCAGCAGCGGGGACAGGGGGACCTACAATGAGCAGTTCTTC
.	TRBV5-6	TRBD1	TRBJ1-5	CASSLWTGEDNQPQHF	TGTGCCAGCAGCCTATGGACAGGGGAGGACAATCAGCCCCAGCATTTT